Listed below are T cell receptor beta chains from one sample, sequenced in a study of T cell responses to AZD1222 COVID-19 vaccine. The table came from immunoSEQ multiplex PCR; TCRdb's copy has only in-frame clones and leaves some out. This table holds 110,000 to 150,000 clones, roughly 88% found once. This specimen consisted of peripheral blood, obtained on day 0 of AZD1222 vaccination. These receptors were collected from an adult in good health. CDR3s include the opening cysteine and the closing phenylalanine or tryptophan. D genes are given only for firm matches. The size entry is marked missing in some rows and otherwise reads once, few, many or a size class.

CASSSGPLQETQYF	TGTGCCAGCAGTTCTGGACCTCTTCAAGAGACCCAGTACTTC	.	TRBV2	TRBJ2-5	.
CASSQGPTSMAGELFF	TGTGCCAGCAGCCAGGGTCCGACTAGCATGGCCGGGGAGCTGTTTTTT	TRBD2	TRBV3-1/TRBV3-2	TRBJ2-2	.
CASTGIEDTEAFF	TGTGCCAGCACTGGCATCGAGGACACTGAAGCTTTCTTT	.	TRBV6-5	TRBJ1-1	.
CASSPRTGTSLNQPQHF	TGTGCCAGCAGCCCACGGACAGGGACTTCCCTCAATCAGCCCCAGCATTTT	TRBD1	TRBV28	TRBJ1-5	.
CASSSGTNRWNEQYF	TGTGCCAGCTCTTCGGGGACTAACCGCTGGAACGAGCAGTACTTC	TRBD2	TRBV6-5	TRBJ2-7	.
CATSTQRESYEQYF	TGTGCCACCAGCACGCAGCGGGAGTCCTACGAGCAGTACTTC	TRBD2	TRBV15	TRBJ2-7	.
CASSQDLSGEKLFF	TGTGCCAGCAGCCAAGACCTGTCCGGGGAAAAACTGTTTTTT	.	TRBV3-1/TRBV3-2	TRBJ1-4	.
CASSLGQGVYGYTF	TGTGCCAGCAGCTTGGGACAGGGGGTCTATGGCTACACCTTC	TRBD1	TRBV5-6	TRBJ1-2	.
CAISGTDTGTYTEAFF	TGTGCCATCAGTGGGACCGACACGGGGACCTACACTGAAGCTTTCTTT	.	TRBV10-3	TRBJ1-1	.
CASSQAPQGPNYGYTF	TGTGCCAGCAGCCAAGCCCCACAGGGGCCGAACTATGGCTACACCTTC	TRBD1	TRBV3-1/TRBV3-2	TRBJ1-2	few